The 27 T cell receptor beta chains below come from one sample, sequenced in a study of cytomegalovirus exposure and HLA in healthy donors. Assay used: immunoSEQ multiplex PCR; TCRdb lists only in-frame clones, some missing. Of some 260,000 clones listed, 80% to 95% are singletons. The sequenced material came from PBMCs. The receptors here all came from a woman in her 30s in good health and CMV-seronegative.

The chain couples TRBV11-2 to TRBJ2-3, with TRBD2 identical over 12 bases. The CDR3 extends over 19 amino acids. CDR1 is SGHAT, CDR2 FQNNGV, per germline. Germline trimming cut 1 base from V and 2 bases from J; bases unmatched to any gene: 10. In DNA, the CDR3 is TGTGCCAGCAGCTTAGGGGGTTTTGGACTAGCGGGGCCCACAGATACGCAGTATTTT. Its protein product is CASSLGGFGLAGPTDTQYF.

The V call is TRBV6-1, the J call TRBJ2-7, with 7 bases that match TRBD2. Germline V gene sequence: CDR1 MNHNS, CDR2 SASEGT. J lost 0 bases, V lost 4 bases, and 3 bases had no gene match. The CDR3 covers 14 residues. In nucleotides, the CDR3 is TGTGCCAGCAGTGCCCGGACTAGCTCCTACGAGCAGTACTTC. This sequence encodes CASSARTSSYEQYF.

The V and J genes are TRBV25-1 and TRBJ1-4; 9 bases fit TRBD1. CDR3 size: 15 residues. The V segment lost 6 bases and the J segment 10 bases; nucleotides outside the gene matches: 12. Germline loops: CDR1 MGHDK, CDR2 SYGVNS. CDR3 sequence (DNA): TGTGCCAGCAGCCAAACCGGGACAGGGAGTGGAAAACTGTTTTTT. Amino acid sequence: CASSQTGTGSGKLFF. Filled out from reference TRBV25-1 and TRBJ1-4, the complete variable domain reads EADIYQTPRYLVIGTGKKITLECSQTMGHDKMYWYQQDPGMELHLIHYSYGVNSTEKGDLSSESTVSRIRTEHFPLTLESARPSHTSQYLCASSQTGTGSGKLFFGSGTQLSVL.

This chain connects TRBV29-1 to TRBJ2-2; tentative D call: TRBD1 (7 bases). The CDR3 contains 13 residues. Germline V gives CDR1 SQVTM, CDR2 ANQGSEA. V lost 7 bases and J lost 6, with 15 bases in between. CDR3: CSALDRDSGELFF. The CDR3 DNA is TGCAGCGCCCTTGACAGGGACTCCGGGGAGCTGTTTTTT.

The CDR3 is CASSRDSTDTQYF. The CDR3 region has the DNA TGTGCCAGCAGCCGGGACAGCACAGATACGCAGTATTTT. The chain joins TRBV7-9 to TRBJ2-3; D may be TRBD1 or TRBD2 (5 bases each). This CDR3 has 13 residues. CDR1 SEHNR and CDR2 FQNEAQ come from the germline V gene (reference sequence). Trimming pared 5 bases from V and 0 bases from J, leaving 6 bases between.

The chain combines TRBV18 with TRBJ1-2; D is uncertain. In germline, CDR1 is KGHSH, CDR2 LQKENI. V was shortened by 3 bases and J by 2 bases, with 13 bases between the two germline ends. The CDR3 has 15 residues. CDR3 sequence reads: CASSPEGRRNYGYTF. The CDR3 DNA sequence: TGTGCCAGCTCACCCGAAGGGAGAAGAAACTATGGCTACACCTTC. Looking up the rest from reference TRBV18 and TRBJ1-2 gives the full variable domain: NAGVMQNPRHLVRRRGQEARLRCSPMKGHSHVYWYRQLPEEGLKFMVYLQKENIIDESGMPKERFSAEFPKEGPSILRIQQVVRGDSAAYFCASSPEGRRNYGYTFGSGTRLTVV.

V usage is TRBV7-2 and J usage is TRBJ1-5, with 7 positions matching TRBD1. The CDR3 is 15 amino acids. Germline CDR1 is SGHTA and CDR2 is FQGNSA. V gave up 5 bases and J gave up 7 bases; unmatched junction bases: 11. CDR3 DNA sequence: TGTGCCAGCAGCCGAGGTTCGACAGGGAACCAGCCCCAGCATTTT. The encoded protein is CASSRGSTGNQPQHF.

This chain uses TRBV9 with TRBJ1-2; TRBD1 agrees at 11 bases. The junction had 9 bases not matched to a gene; V was cut back by 4 bases and J by 7 bases. Germline CDR1 and CDR2: SGDLS and YYNGEE. There are 15 residues in the CDR3. CDR3 sequence: CASSHSGQGESGYTF. The CDR3 DNA sequence: TGTGCCAGCAGCCACTCGGGACAGGGGGAGAGTGGCTACACCTTC.

This chain joins TRBV6-1 and TRBJ1-1; D is ambiguous. The CDR3 covers 11 residues. Per the germline V gene, CDR1 is MNHNS and CDR2 is SASEGT. V was trimmed by 3 bases and J by 11 bases, leaving 10 bases between them. CDR3 loop: CASSDHPWAFF. CDR3 coding DNA: TGTGCCAGCAGTGATCACCCTTGGGCTTTCTTT.

V gene TRBV19 combines with J gene TRBJ2-7, with 8 positions matching TRBD1. The CDR3 runs to 17 residues. The ends lost 1 base at V and 3 bases at J; junction bases unmatched: 11. Per the germline V gene, CDR1 is LNHDA and CDR2 is SQIVND (reference sequence). The CDR3 loop is CASSIAYGQGRDYEQYF. Written as DNA, the CDR3 is TGTGCCAGTAGTATAGCATATGGACAGGGTCGTGACTACGAGCAGTACTTC.

This clone has only a few counts. This CDR3 reads CASSEPRDPEEEKLFF. The DNA for the CDR3 is TGTGCCAGCAGTGAACCCCGGGACCCAGAAGAGGAAAAACTGTTTTTT. The rearrangement uses TRBV25-1 and TRBJ1-4; maybe TRBD1 (5 bases). CDR3 length: 16 residues. V shed 2 bases and J shed 8 bases, with 18 bases lying between them. From germline, CDR1 is MGHDK and CDR2 SYGVNS.

This rearrangement joins TRBV2 to TRBJ2-2; weak D call: TRBD1 (6 bases). V lost 2 bases, J lost 12 bases, and 13 bases lay in between. The germline gives CDR1 SNHLY, CDR2 FYNNEI. The CDR3 is 13 amino acids. DNA of the CDR3: TGTGCCAGCAGTGAACAGACCGGGACACAGCTGTTTTTT. It codes for CASSEQTGTQLFF.

The chain combines TRBV27 with TRBJ2-7, with D possibly being TRBD2 (7 bases). Trimming left V 3 bases short and J 2 bases short, with 11 bases between. CDR3 length equals 14 residues. CDR1 is MNHEY and CDR2 is SMNVEV in the germline V gene (reference sequence). The CDR3 DNA follows: TGTGCCAGCAGTTTTGGGGGGGCGACCTACGAGCAGTACTTC. Amino acids: CASSFGGATYEQYF.

The rearrangement joins TRBV6-5 to TRBJ1-2; tentatively, D is TRBD1 (5 bases). This CDR3 is 12 amino acids long. Per germline, CDR1 MNHEY and CDR2 SVGAGI. Trimming took 5 bases from V and 7 from J, leaving 11 bases between them. In DNA, the CDR3 is TGTGCCAGCAGTGCACCAGGGTTTGGCTACACCTTC. Its translation is CASSAPGFGYTF.

CDR3 coding DNA: TGTGCCAGCATTACGACGGGTGGCACAGATACGCAGTATTTT. This sequence encodes CASITTGGTDTQYF. The rearrangement links TRBV11-2 to TRBJ2-3, with D uncertain. Germline V CDR1 and CDR2: SGHAT, FQNNGV. The CDR3 is made up of 14 amino acids. Trimming cost V 7 bases and J 1 base, with 12 bases left between them.

The CDR3 DNA reads TGTGCCAGCAGCTTATTAGGTAGCGGGGACAATGAGCAGTTCTTC. Translation: CASSLLGSGDNEQFF. The chain has TRBV7-3 and TRBJ2-1, with 8 bases matching TRBD2. The CDR3 consists of 15 residues. The germline gives CDR1 SGHTA, CDR2 FQGTGA. With 2 bases clipped from V and 5 bases from J, the junction kept 5 bases outside the gene matches. Looking up the rest from reference TRBV7-3 and TRBJ2-1 gives the full variable domain: GAGVSQTPSNKVTEKGKYVELRCDPISGHTALYWYRQSLGQGPEFLIYFQGTGAADDSGLPNDRFFAVRPEGSVSTLKIQRTERGDSAVYLCASSLLGSGDNEQFFGPGTRLTVL.

The chain is built from TRBV14 and TRBJ2-3, with 10 nucleotides matching TRBD2. CDR1 is SGHDN, CDR2 FVKESK, per germline. This CDR3 spans 17 amino acids. The V gene end was trimmed by 0 bases and the J gene end by 3 bases; junction bases not matched to a gene: 6. CDR3 DNA: TGTGCCAGCAGCCAAGATAGGGCTAGCGGGAGAACAGATACGCAGTATTTT. The encoded protein is CASSQDRASGRTDTQYF.

This sequence joins TRBV6-1 and TRBJ2-1; 7 bases agree with TRBD2. Germline CDR1 and CDR2: MNHNS and SASEGT. This CDR3 has 12 residues. Trimming took 0 bases from V and 13 from J; bases not matched to a gene: 3. The CDR3 sequence is CASSEAGRVQFF. CDR3 bases: TGTGCCAGCAGTGAAGCTGGGAGGGTCCAGTTCTTC.

V gene TRBV19 combines with J gene TRBJ1-3, with D unresolved. The CDR3 has 14 residues. Germline CDR1 reads LNHDA; CDR2 reads SQIVND (reference sequence). Trimming removed 9 bases at V and 4 bases at J, with 16 bases between. CDR3 sequence reads: CASRRRDGGNTIYF. In nucleotides, the CDR3 is TGTGCCAGCCGCCGGAGGGATGGGGGAAACACCATATATTTT.

V is TRBV29-1 and J is TRBJ1-1, with 8 bases aligning to TRBD1. Unmatched junction bases numbered 6, after V lost 4 bases and J lost 8 bases. The CDR3 contains 12 residues. Germline V gene sequence: CDR1 SQVTM, CDR2 ANQGSEA. In DNA form, the CDR3 reads TGCAGCGTTGTACAGGGGGGTGCCGAAGCTTTCTTT. Protein: CSVVQGGAEAFF.

This clone was detected only once. The chain employs TRBV27 and TRBJ1-3; D may be TRBD1 (6 bases). From germline, CDR1 is MNHEY and CDR2 SMNVEV (reference sequence). This CDR3 has 21 amino acids. Trimming left V 2 bases short and J 0 bases short, with 26 bases between. CDR3 in amino acids: CASSLRTGGRGAFRSGNTIYF. In DNA form, the CDR3 reads TGTGCCAGCAGTTTACGCACGGGGGGCAGGGGAGCCTTTCGCTCTGGAAACACCATATATTTT.

This chain links TRBV6-5 with TRBJ2-7; 7 bases are a match to TRBD2. This CDR3 contains 14 residues. Trimming took 5 bases from V and 2 from J; bases not matched to a gene: 6. Germline CDR1 and CDR2: MNHEY and SVGAGI. The CDR3 DNA reads TGTGCCAGCAGTCAACCGGGACTACCCTACGAGCAGTACTTC. Translation gives CASSQPGLPYEQYF.

Note on this clone: Compared with germline, one end of the junction differs, possibly owing to a read error. The rearrangement joins TRBV20-1 to TRBJ2-7; TRBD2 matches 8 bases. The germline V gene encodes CDR1 DFQATT and CDR2 SNEGSKA (reference sequence). The CDR3 is made up of 11 amino acids. CDR3: CSASEAGGQNF. The CDR3 coding sequence is TGCAGTGCTAGTGAGGCGGGGGGTCAAAACTTC.

The genes are TRBV5-1 and TRBJ2-7; TRBD1 matches at 8 bases. From germline, CDR1 is SGHRS and CDR2 YFSETQ. The CDR3 length is 18 residues. The V and J ends lost 1 base and 4 bases, in that order; junction bases with no gene match: 16. For the CDR3, the DNA is TGCGCCAGCAGCTTGACCTGGGACAGGTCCGTTGGGGGATACGAGCAGTACTTC. Translated, it gives CASSLTWDRSVGGYEQYF.

V and J are TRBV7-2 and TRBJ2-7, with 9 bases lining up with TRBD2. Germline V gene data show CDR1 as SGHTA and CDR2 as FQGNSA. Trimming removed 4 bases from V and 4 bases from J; junction bases left unmatched: 8. The CDR3 length is 15 residues. CDR3 in DNA: TGTGCCAGCAGCTCCCCGGGACTAGCTAGGTACGAGCAGTACTTC. Protein sequence: CASSSPGLARYEQYF.

The chain combines TRBV15 with TRBJ2-7; 8 bases match TRBD1. The germline CDR1 and CDR2 sequences are LNHNV and YYDKDF (reference sequence). Trimming took 0 bases from V and 5 from J; bases not matched to a gene: 6. The CDR3 runs 15 residues. The CDR3 DNA follows: TGTGCCACCAGCAGAGAAACAGGGGGGTACGACGAGCAGTACTTC. This sequence encodes CATSRETGGYDEQYF.

This clone was observed once. This chain uses TRBV7-3 with TRBJ2-5, with D perhaps TRBD1 (6 bases). CDR1 is SGHTA, CDR2 FQGTGA, per germline. With 1 base removed from V and 4 bases from J, the gap between germline ends came to 13 bases. The CDR3 spans 15 residues. The CDR3 nucleotides read TGTGCCAGCAGCTTAAAAGGGGGAGTGGGAGAGACCCAGTACTTC. Protein product: CASSLKGGVGETQYF.